This paragraph reports one T cell receptor beta chain. The data were taken from a study of CD8 T cells in Susac syndrome. Sequencing of TCR beta was performed on blood CD8+ T cells and on blood CD4+ T cells. Relapsing-remitting disease, either stable or active, was present in the treatment-naive patients who were the multiple sclerosis controls. Negative isolation was used for CD8+ and CD4+ T cells, and FACS enrichment was applied to TEMRA cells. A quantity of about 0.5 to 1 ug RNA underwent reverse transcription using random hexamers. Across 54 Vbeta and 13 Jbeta, TCR beta CDR3 was amplified with immunoSEQ multiplex PCR. Via MiXCR, TCRdb re-called the immunoSEQ multiplex PCR reads, giving one row per CDR3 protein. Of approximately 170,000 distinct CDR3 sequences listed, roughly 95% are singletons. V was cut by 4 bases and J by 8 bases, with 15 bases left in between. CDR1 is SGHRS, CDR2 YFSETQ, per germline. The CDR3 length is 13 residues.

The sequenced sample was CD4+ T cells from PBMCs. The sequence came from a human donor with multiple sclerosis. The rearrangement links TRBV5-1 to TRBJ1-2; D is possibly TRBD1 (6 bases). The CDR3 is CASSTSGVWGYTF. The CDR3 DNA follows: TGCGCCAGCAGCACCTCAGGGGTTTGGGGCTACACCTTC.